This T cell receptor (beta chain) was profiled in a study of cytomegalovirus exposure and HLA in healthy donors. Study-level results: Segments of the TCR beta V type were, in most cases, productive about 90% or about 30% of the time in an earlier analysis. Sequencing depth roughly uniform across donors was assumed in presence/absence analyses.

The study ran its PCR with 60 Vbeta and 13 Jbeta primers. The data were produced by immunoSEQ multiplex PCR, yet TCRdb's version contains in-frame clones alone and is incomplete. The sample records some 66,000 clones, 65% to 85% being singletons. Comment on this clone: Its antigen is unidentified.

Germline CDR1 and CDR2: LNHDA and SQIVND (reference sequence). The CDR3 loop spans 16 amino acids. Unmatched junction bases numbered 11, after V lost 5 bases and J lost 1 base. Donors were ostensibly healthy at sampling, although undocumented immune exposures were probable. This TCR was sampled from a woman aged 25 to 39 in good health and CMV-seronegative. The sequenced sample was PBMCs. The rearrangement joins TRBV19 to TRBJ2-7; 7 bases are a match to TRBD1. The CDR3 DNA reads as TGTGCCAGTAGTGCAAGACAGGGCTTAGCGTCCTACGAGCAGTACTTC. It encodes CASSARQGLASYEQYF.